These T cell receptor beta chains were read from a single sample in a study of blood T cell repertoires in COVID-19. TCRdb keeps only in-frame clones here, not all; method: immunoSEQ multiplex PCR. The sample shows roughly 40,000 clones, roughly nine tenths of them seen only once. The sample was peripheral blood. These receptors all come from a man aged 45-65 years with active COVID-19. The CDR3 runs from the conserved cysteine through the conserved F or W. The D gene is left open where the match is weak.

v_call	d_call	j_call	cdr3_aa	cdr3_nt
TRBV21-1	NA	TRBJ1-4	CASSKEGRRHTNEKLFF	TGTGCCAGCAGCAAAGAAGGCAGGCGCCATACTAATGAAAAACTGTTTTTT
TRBV5-8	TRBD1	TRBJ1-4	CASSFRRGREKLFF	TGTGCCAGCAGCTTTCGAAGGGGGCGAGAAAAACTGTTTTTT
TRBV6-5	TRBD2	TRBJ2-2	CASSLLGGTGELFF	TGTGCCAGCAGTCTCCTGGGAGGGACCGGGGAGCTGTTTTTT
TRBV11-2	NA	TRBJ1-6	CASSQQAQGSPLHF	TGTGCCAGCAGCCAACAGGCCCAGGGTTCACCCCTCCACTTT
TRBV5-1	NA	TRBJ2-1	CASSLAEGGWEDEQFF	TGCGCCAGCAGCTTGGCCGAAGGGGGCTGGGAGGATGAGCAGTTCTTC
TRBV15	TRBD2	TRBJ2-1	CATFYRLAGGRYNEQFF	TGTGCCACCTTTTATCGGCTAGCGGGAGGGAGGTACAATGAGCAGTTCTTC
TRBV27	NA	TRBJ2-7	CASGETGNVNYEQYF	TGTGCCAGCGGCGAAACAGGGAACGTTAACTACGAGCAGTACTTC
TRBV6-6	TRBD2	TRBJ2-1	CASQRENNEQFF	TGTGCCAGCCAGCGGGAGAACAATGAGCAGTTCTTC
TRBV3-1/TRBV3-2	NA	TRBJ2-7	CASSQRSDGTYEQYF	TGTGCCAGCAGCCAGCGTAGCGACGGTACTTACGAGCAGTACTTC
TRBV28	TRBD1	TRBJ1-5	CASSRTGAINQPQHF	TGTGCCAGCAGTAGGACAGGGGCTATCAATCAGCCCCAGCATTTT